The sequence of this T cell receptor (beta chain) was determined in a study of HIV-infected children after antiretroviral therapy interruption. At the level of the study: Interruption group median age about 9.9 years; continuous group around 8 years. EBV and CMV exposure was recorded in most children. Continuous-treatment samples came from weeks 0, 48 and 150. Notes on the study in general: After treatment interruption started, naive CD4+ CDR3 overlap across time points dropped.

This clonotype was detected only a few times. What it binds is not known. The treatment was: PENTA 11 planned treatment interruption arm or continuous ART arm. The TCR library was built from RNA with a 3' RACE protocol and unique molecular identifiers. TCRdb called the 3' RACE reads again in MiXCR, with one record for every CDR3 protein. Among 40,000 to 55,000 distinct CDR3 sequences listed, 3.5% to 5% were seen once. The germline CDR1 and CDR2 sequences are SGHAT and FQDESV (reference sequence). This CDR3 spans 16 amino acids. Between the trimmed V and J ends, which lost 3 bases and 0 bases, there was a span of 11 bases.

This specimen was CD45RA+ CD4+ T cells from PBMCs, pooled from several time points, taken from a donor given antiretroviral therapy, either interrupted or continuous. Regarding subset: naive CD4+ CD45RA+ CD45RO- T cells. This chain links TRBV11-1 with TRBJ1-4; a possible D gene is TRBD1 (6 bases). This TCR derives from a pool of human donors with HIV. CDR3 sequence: CASSLGGRATNEKLFF. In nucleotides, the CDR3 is TGTGCCAGCAGCTTGGGGGGGCGTGCAACTAATGAAAAACTGTTTTTT.